A selection of T cell receptor beta chains follows, all from one sample in a study of shared clonotypes between healthy human individuals. This table comes from immunoSEQ multiplex PCR, and its TCRdb copy is limited to in-frame clones, with some not included. The table lists millions of clones, 85% to 95% of them singletons. Sequences were obtained from naive CD4+ T cells sorted from blood. These receptors were obtained from a man in his late teens or twenties in good health. The CDR3 runs from the conserved cysteine through the conserved F or W. A D gene is named only where the DNA matches it firmly. The size field is filled for only some rows; it gives once, few, many or a size class.

J gene | clone size | D gene | V gene | CDR3 DNA | CDR3 protein
TRBJ2-5 | NA | NA | TRBV25-1 | TGTGCCAGCAGTGGTGACACCACGTGGGAGACCCAGTACTTC | CASSGDTTWETQYF
TRBJ2-5 | NA | TRBD2 | TRBV7-2 | TGTGCCAGCAGCCCAATCGAAGCGGGAGGGCCTCGGGAGACCCAGTACTTC | CASSPIEAGGPRETQYF
TRBJ1-1 | once | TRBD1 | TRBV19 | TGTGCCAGTATCGACGGAGGGACAGGGGGCACTGAAGCTTTCTTT | CASIDGGTGGTEAFF
TRBJ2-2 | NA | NA | TRBV30 | TGTGCCTGGGGGTTTAGTGTGGGTACCGGGGAGCTGTTTTTT | CAWGFSVGTGELFF
TRBJ1-1 | NA | TRBD1 | TRBV6-4 | TGTGCCAGCAGAGCCGGGACAGGGGGAACTGAAGCTTTCTTT | CASRAGTGGTEAFF
TRBJ2-7 | NA | TRBD2 | TRBV5-1 | TGCGCCAGCAGCTTTCGCGGGAGTTTCTACGAGCAGTACTTC | CASSFRGSFYEQYF
TRBJ2-7 | once | TRBD2 | TRBV7-6 | TGTGCCAGCAGCTTCCCGGGAGGCCTGTCGGAGGGAGAGCAGTACTTC | CASSFPGGLSEGEQYF
TRBJ2-3 | NA | NA | TRBV9 | TGTGCCAGCAGCGTAGAAGGGCCTCCCACAGATACGCAGTATTTT | CASSVEGPPTDTQYF
TRBJ2-2 | NA | NA | TRBV4-3 | TGCGCCAGCAGCCAAGATCTACTGAACACCGGGGAGCTGTTTTTT | CASSQDLLNTGELFF
TRBJ2-7 | NA | TRBD1 | TRBV5-1 | TGCGCCAGCAGCTTGGAACCGACAGGGATGGGCTACGAGCAGTACTTC | CASSLEPTGMGYEQYF
TRBJ2-7 | NA | NA | TRBV7-2 | TGTGCCAGCAGCCCATGGGCGGGAACCTACGAGCAGTACTTC | CASSPWAGTYEQYF
TRBJ1-6 | NA | NA | TRBV2 | TGTGCCAGCAAGACTGGGGTCGCGTCACCCCTCCACTTT | CASKTGVASPLHF
TRBJ2-3 | once | TRBD2 | TRBV5-4 | TGTGCCAGCAGCTTGGGGGGGCTAGCGGGATCCACAGATACGCAGTATTTT | CASSLGGLAGSTDTQYF
TRBJ1-1 | NA | NA | TRBV18 | TGTGCCAGCTCATCTTTAGGGGGAATGAACACTGAAGCTTTCTTT | CASSSLGGMNTEAFF
TRBJ2-7 | NA | TRBD1 | TRBV5-4 | TGTGCCAGCAGCTTGGGGCAGGGGGCAGACGAGCAGTACTTC | CASSLGQGADEQYF
TRBJ2-7 | once | TRBD2 | TRBV9 | TGTGCCAGCAGCGTAGCTCCACTAGCGGCCTACGAGCAGTACTTC | CASSVAPLAAYEQYF
TRBJ2-7 | NA | TRBD1 | TRBV7-2 | TGTGCCAGCAGTCGGGACAGGGGGATCTACGAGCAGTACTTC | CASSRDRGIYEQYF
TRBJ1-2 | once | NA | TRBV28 | TGTGCCAGCAGTCCAACCCCGGGACCGCCTCTCTATGGCTACACCTTC | CASSPTPGPPLYGYTF
TRBJ1-1 | NA | TRBD1 | TRBV5-4 | TGTGCCAGCAGCTTGAGGGGGCTGGGCACTGAAGCTTTCTTT | CASSLRGLGTEAFF
TRBJ2-7 | NA | TRBD2 | TRBV29-1 | TGCAGCGTGCAAAGCGGGAGGTTTTACGAGCAGTACTTC | CSVQSGRFYEQYF
TRBJ1-2 | NA | TRBD1 | TRBV6-5 | TGTGCCAGCAGTTACTCGACAGGGGGATCGTATGGCTACACCTTC | CASSYSTGGSYGYTF
TRBJ2-7 | NA | TRBD1 | TRBV28 | TGTGCCAGCAGCCCAGACAGGGTTGCCTTCTACGAGCAGTACTTC | CASSPDRVAFYEQYF
TRBJ2-7 | NA | NA | TRBV29-1 | TGCAGCGTTCGTCAGTCAAGCGAGCAGTACTTC | CSVRQSSEQYF
TRBJ1-6 | few | NA | TRBV2 | TGTGCCAGCAATGGGGGACGGGGAGGTAATTCACCCCTCCACTTT | CASNGGRGGNSPLHF
TRBJ1-1 | NA | NA | TRBV7-9 | TGTGCCAGCAGCTTAGAGGGCTGGGGGAACACTGAAGCTTTCTTT | CASSLEGWGNTEAFF
TRBJ2-7 | NA | TRBD1 | TRBV19 | TGTGCCAGTACCTTGGACAGGGACGAGCAGTACTTC | CASTLDRDEQYF
TRBJ1-5 | NA | TRBD1 | TRBV7-2 | TGTGCCAGCAGCTTAGGGTCAGGGGGGAATCAGCCCCAGCATTTT | CASSLGSGGNQPQHF
TRBJ2-7 | NA | TRBD1 | TRBV29-1 | TGCAGCGTTGACAGGGGGCAAAGCGAGCAGTACTTC | CSVDRGQSEQYF
TRBJ2-2 | NA | NA | TRBV5-1 | TGCGCCAGCAGCTTAAAGCCCCGGACTACCCAGAGCACCGGGGAGCTGTTTTTT | CASSLKPRTTQSTGELFF
TRBJ2-1 | NA | NA | TRBV7-3 | TGTGCCAGCAGCTTTGGGCAGGGGATAAATGAGCAGTTCTTC | CASSFGQGINEQFF
TRBJ2-7 | NA | TRBD2 | TRBV11-3 | TGTGCCAGCAGCCCCGGGGGGGACAAACACGAGCAGTACTTC | CASSPGGDKHEQYF
TRBJ2-2 | NA | NA | TRBV19 | TGTGCCAGTAGTTGGCAGGGCCCCGGGGAGCTGTTTTTT | CASSWQGPGELFF
TRBJ2-1 | NA | NA | TRBV5-4 | TGTGCCAGCAGCTCATACTACAGGGTCAATGAGCAGTTCTTC | CASSSYYRVNEQFF
TRBJ2-4 | NA | NA | TRBV11-2 | TGTGCCAGCAGCTTAGAATTTGTAAGGAACATTCAGTACTTC | CASSLEFVRNIQYF
TRBJ2-7 | NA | NA | TRBV5-5 | TGTGCCAGCAGCTTTTTGGCTCAGGGTATAACCTCCTACGAGCAGTACTTC | CASSFLAQGITSYEQYF
TRBJ2-7 | NA | NA | TRBV6-5 | TGTGCCAGCAGTTACTCTGCAGACATCTACGAGCAGTACTTC | CASSYSADIYEQYF
TRBJ2-3 | NA | NA | TRBV7-2 | TGTGCCAGCAGCTTGGGGACCCCAGATACGCAGTATTTT | CASSLGTPDTQYF
TRBJ1-1 | once | NA | TRBV5-5 | TGTGCCAGCAGCTTGGTTTCCACCATGAACACTGAAGCTTTCTTT | CASSLVSTMNTEAFF
TRBJ1-4 | NA | NA | TRBV7-2 | TGTGCCAGCAGCTTAGCTGGGTCAGTACTGTTTTTT | CASSLAGSVLFF
TRBJ1-4 | NA | NA | TRBV19 | TGTGCCAGTAGAAGTAATGAAAAACTGTTTTTT | CASRSNEKLFF
TRBJ1-1 | NA | NA | TRBV10-3 | TGTGCCATAACAGGGTTTGAGGGGACTGAAGCTTTCTTT | CAITGFEGTEAFF
TRBJ1-6 | NA | NA | TRBV18 | TGTGCCAGCTCACAAGGGGTGTTCAATTCACCCCTCCACTTT | CASSQGVFNSPLHF
TRBJ2-5 | NA | TRBD1 | TRBV2 | TGTGCCAGCGCAAGGGGGCTGCAAGAGACCCAGTACTTC | CASARGLQETQYF
TRBJ2-7 | NA | NA | TRBV7-2 | TGTGCCAGCAGCTTTGCCCCACTTAGCGGAGGAAACGAGCAGTACTTC | CASSFAPLSGGNEQYF
TRBJ1-1 | NA | NA | TRBV6-1 | TGTGCCAGCAGACGGAGTTTGAACACTGAAGCTTTCTTT | CASRRSLNTEAFF
TRBJ1-5 | NA | NA | TRBV27 | TGTGCCAGCAGCCGCGTAAGGAATCAGCCCCAGCATTTT | CASSRVRNQPQHF
TRBJ2-7 | NA | TRBD1 | TRBV5-1 | TGCGCCAGCAGCCCCCAGGGGGCGGGGGAGCAGTACTTC | CASSPQGAGEQYF
TRBJ1-1 | NA | NA | TRBV2 | TGTGCCAGCATGATGGGCACTGAAGCTTTCTTT | CASMMGTEAFF
TRBJ1-2 | NA | NA | TRBV6-5 | TGTGCCAGCAGGGCAGGACTGTCCAGCTTCTATGGCTACACCTTC | CASRAGLSSFYGYTF